These 5 T cell receptor beta chains originate from one sample sequenced in a study of cytomegalovirus exposure and HLA in healthy donors. Use of 60 Vbeta and 13 Jbeta primers characterized the PCR. Produced via immunoSEQ multiplex PCR; TCRdb's table is partial and in-frame only. The sample holds 150,000 to 200,000 clones; around 80% are singletons and the top ten take 3.5% to 4.5%. The sequencing input was PBMCs. These receptors all stem from a woman aged 55-70 years in good health and CMV-seropositive.

This clone was seen only a few times. This chain connects TRBV7-3 to TRBJ2-5, with 8 bases lining up with TRBD1. Germline-derived CDR1 and CDR2 are SGHTA and FQGTGA. V shed 5 bases, J shed 4 bases, and the junction held 3 bases outside the gene matches. The CDR3 extends over 13 amino acids. The CDR3 bases are TGTGCCAGCAGCGCCGACAGGGGAGAGACCCAGTACTTC. Encoded protein: CASSADRGETQYF. Complete variable domain (other parts from reference TRBV7-3 and TRBJ2-5): GAGVSQTPSNKVTEKGKYVELRCDPISGHTALYWYRQSLGQGPEFLIYFQGTGAADDSGLPNDRFFAVRPEGSVSTLKIQRTERGDSAVYLCASSADRGETQYFGPGTRLLVL.

The V gene is TRBV5-1, the J gene TRBJ2-1; 11 bases line up with TRBD2. The V segment lost 7 bases and the J segment 4 bases; nucleotides outside the gene matches: 13. Germline-derived CDR1 and CDR2 are SGHRS and YFSETQ. This CDR3 is 17 amino acids long. Written as DNA, the CDR3 is TGCGCCAGCCTACCACGGGCTAGCGGGGGGAATTACAATGAGCAGTTCTTC. Protein sequence: CASLPRASGGNYNEQFF.

V usage is TRBV2 and J usage is TRBJ1-1; 7 bases match TRBD1. The germline V gene encodes CDR1 SNHLY and CDR2 FYNNEI. The V segment lost 10 bases and the J segment 5 bases; nucleotides outside the gene matches: 10. The CDR3 covers 13 residues. CDR3 in DNA: TGTGCCATCGCAGGGGGGTCCGGGACTGAAGCTTTCTTT. Translating gives CAIAGGSGTEAFF.

The chain recombines TRBV7-9 with TRBJ2-1; 9 bases are shared with TRBD2. The V segment lost 8 bases and the J segment 7 bases; nucleotides outside the gene matches: 15. The CDR3 consists of 16 residues. Germline CDR1 reads SEHNR; CDR2 reads FQNEAQ (reference sequence). CDR3 sequence: CASSYAGGPSSNEQFF. The CDR3 DNA is TGTGCCAGCTCCTATGCGGGGGGGCCAAGTTCTAATGAGCAGTTCTTC.

This rearrangement joins TRBV11-2 to TRBJ1-5, with D tentatively TRBD1 (6 bases). Per germline, CDR1 SGHAT and CDR2 FQNNGV. The CDR3 is 13 amino acids. V was clipped by 5 bases and J by 6 bases, with 11 bases between them. CDR3: CASSPEGVQPQHF. The CDR3, as DNA: TGTGCCAGCAGCCCAGAGGGGGTTCAGCCCCAGCATTTT.